These 25 T cell receptor beta chains were all obtained from the same sample, sequenced in a study of blood T cell repertoires in COVID-19. Sequenced by immunoSEQ multiplex PCR; TCRdb stores in-frame clones only, minus some. The sample comprises about 97,000 clones, almost 85% of which are singletons, and around 10% rests with the top ten. Material: peripheral blood. The source is a man aged 40-55 years with active or convalescent COVID-19.

This chain uses TRBV4-3 with TRBJ1-5; TRBD1 might be the D (5 bases). V was shortened by 0 bases and J by 4 bases, with 7 bases between the two germline ends. The V gene's germline CDR1 is LGHNA and CDR2 YSLEER. This CDR3 comprises 14 residues. The CDR3 is CASSQDKGNQPQHF. CDR3 coding DNA: TGCGCCAGCAGCCAAGATAAGGGGAATCAGCCCCAGCATTTT.

This chain links TRBV18 with TRBJ1-5; TRBD1 might be the D (6 bases). CDR1 KGHSH and CDR2 LQKENI come from the germline V gene. Trimming stripped 4 bases from V and 12 bases from J, with 16 bases between. The CDR3 has 13 residues. The CDR3 loop is CASSQYRESIQHF. In DNA, the CDR3 is TGTGCCAGCTCACAGTACAGGGAAAGTATCCAGCATTTT.

The chain recombines TRBV9 with TRBJ2-1; D ambiguous. The CDR3 is 16 amino acids. CDR1 and CDR2 (germline): SGDLS, YYNGEE. The V end lost 0 bases, the J end lost 3 bases, and 13 bases lay between the germline ends. The CDR3 nucleotides read TGTGCCAGCAGCGTAGGTGATGCCCCCAGCTACAATGAGCAGTTCTTC. It is translated as CASSVGDAPSYNEQFF.

The rearrangement uses TRBV7-9 and TRBJ1-1; TRBD1 matches at 8 bases. The CDR3 loop spans 15 amino acids. Germline V gene sequence: CDR1 SEHNR, CDR2 FQNEAQ (reference sequence). Trimming took 6 bases from V and 1 from J; bases not matched to a gene: 7. The CDR3 sequence: CASSPRQGTNTEAFF. Here the CDR3 DNA reads TGTGCCAGCAGTCCCCGACAGGGGACGAACACTGAAGCTTTCTTT.

The chain couples TRBV2 to TRBJ2-7; 11 bases match TRBD2. Germline CDR1 and CDR2: SNHLY and FYNNEI. Trimming took 10 bases from V and 3 from J; bases not matched to a gene: 2. CDR3 size: 12 residues. The chain's CDR3 is CATGLAGYEQYF. DNA for the CDR3: TGTGCCACTGGACTAGCGGGCTACGAGCAGTACTTC.

This clone is a singleton in its sample. V is TRBV6-7 and J is TRBJ2-5, with D possibly matching TRBD1 (6 bases). TRBV6-7 is filed as an ORF, its function uncertain. The CDR3 extends over 14 amino acids. V dropped 8 bases and J dropped 2 bases, with 15 bases sitting between them. The chain's CDR3 is CASRDTTEQETQYF. The CDR3 DNA is TGTGCCAGCCGGGACACCACCGAGCAAGAGACCCAGTACTTC.

J is TRBJ1-2 and V is TRBV6-5, with 10 bases aligning to TRBD1. Trimming took 8 bases from V and 6 from J; bases not matched to a gene: 9. The germline gives CDR1 MNHEY, CDR2 SVGAGI. CDR3 length: 14 residues. The CDR3 nucleotides read TGTGCCAGCGTAGAGACAGGGGGCTCGAATGGCTACACCTTC. Its protein is CASVETGGSNGYTF.

V usage is TRBV6-5 and J usage is TRBJ1-3; D gene ambiguous. CDR1 MNHEY and CDR2 SVGAGI come from the germline V gene. The CDR3 has 15 amino acids. V was shortened by 6 bases and J by 9 bases, with 21 bases between the two germline ends. The CDR3 reads CASSHMGPQSATIYF. The DNA of the CDR3 is TGTGCCAGCAGCCACATGGGCCCTCAATCCGCCACCATATATTTT.

CDR3 protein: CASSLGQGSNQPQHF. DNA of the CDR3: TGTGCCAGCAGTTTGGGACAGGGGAGCAATCAGCCCCAGCATTTT. The chain carries TRBV27 and TRBJ1-5; 10 bases are a match to TRBD1. Germline V CDR1 and CDR2: MNHEY, SMNVEV (reference sequence). V was pared by 3 bases and J by 1 base, with 0 bases of the junction left unmatched. The CDR3 is 15 amino acids.

This clone appeared once. The chain is built from TRBV6-5 and TRBJ1-3; no firm D call. CDR3 length equals 13 residues. The ends were cut back, 8 bases at V and 0 bases at J, with 8 bases in the middle. Germline V CDR1 and CDR2: MNHEY, SVGAGI. This chain's CDR3 is CASRLNSGNTIYF. CDR3 nucleotides: TGTGCCAGCCGGTTGAACTCTGGAAACACCATATATTTT.

This rearrangement joins TRBV19 to TRBJ2-1; TRBD2 agrees at 9 bases. The length of the CDR3 is 19 residues. Trimming removed 3 bases from V and 0 bases from J; junction bases left unmatched: 12. Germline V lookup: CDR1 LNHDA, CDR2 SQIVND (reference sequence). The CDR3 loop is CASSMTSLAGDSSYNEQFF. DNA for the CDR3: TGTGCCAGTAGTATGACCTCACTAGCGGGCGACAGCTCCTACAATGAGCAGTTCTTC.

The chain carries TRBV7-3 and TRBJ2-2; the D gene is possibly TRBD1 (6 bases). Germline-derived CDR1 and CDR2 are SGHTA and FQGTGA. This CDR3 is built from 14 residues. V dropped 4 bases and J dropped 5 bases, with 11 bases sitting between them. DNA of the CDR3: TGTGCCAGCAGCTCAGGCGGACAGACCGGGGAGCTGTTTTTT. It encodes CASSSGGQTGELFF.

The table lists this clone with a few counts. This chain connects TRBV5-1 to TRBJ2-4; unclear D gene. V was pared by 1 base and J by 3 bases, with 8 bases between. The V gene's germline CDR1 is SGHRS and CDR2 YFSETQ. This CDR3 has 14 residues. The CDR3 protein is CASSLQVGKNIQYF. The CDR3 bases are TGCGCCAGCAGCTTGCAGGTAGGCAAAAACATTCAGTACTTC.

The chain employs TRBV5-1 and TRBJ1-3; weak D call: TRBD1 (6 bases). The length of the CDR3 is 15 residues. The V end lost 3 bases, the J end lost 0 bases, and 10 bases lay between the germline ends. Germline V gene data show CDR1 as SGHRS and CDR2 as YFSETQ. CDR3 nucleotides: TGCGCCAGCAGCTCGGGACATAACTCTGGAAACACCATATATTTT. Its protein is CASSSGHNSGNTIYF.

This clone appeared many times. The chain carries TRBV10-1 and TRBJ2-3; TRBD1 might be the D (6 bases). The V and J ends lost 3 bases and 6 bases respectively, with 13 bases between them. Germline values: CDR1 WNHNN, CDR2 SYGVQD (reference sequence). The CDR3 runs 14 residues. CDR3 sequence reads: CASSEQGAPDTQYF. The CDR3 DNA reads as TGCGCCAGCAGTGAACAGGGCGCACCGGATACGCAGTATTTT.

This clone has a handful of counts. The chain combines TRBV6-5 with TRBJ2-2; D is undetermined. The CDR3 totals 14 residues. The germline V gene encodes CDR1 MNHEY and CDR2 SVGAGI. V was cut by 2 bases and J by 3 bases, with 7 bases left in between. The CDR3 loop is CASSYQSHTGELFF. In DNA form, the CDR3 reads TGTGCCAGCAGTTACCAGTCTCACACCGGGGAGCTGTTTTTT.

A note on this clone: The junction departs from the called germline gene at one end, perhaps through a read error. The chain combines TRBV7-7 with TRBJ2-2; the match to TRBD2 covers 8 bases. The V gene's germline CDR1 is SSHAT and CDR2 FNYEAQ (reference sequence). The CDR3 spans 16 residues. CDR3 region: CASSSGGAANTGELFF. The CDR3 nucleotides read TGTGCTAGCAGCTCGGGAGGGGCCGCGAACACCGGGGAGCTGTTTTTT.

The chain has TRBV7-2 and TRBJ2-7, with D perhaps TRBD1 (6 bases). V lost 4 bases to trimming and J lost 3 bases, with 16 bases between them. Looked up from germline, CDR1 is SGHTA and CDR2 is FQGNSA. The CDR3 sequence is 15 residues long. The CDR3 sequence is CASSSGQPPGYEQYF. For the CDR3, the DNA is TGTGCCAGCAGCTCCGGACAGCCCCCCGGCTACGAGCAGTACTTC. The complete variable domain, with remaining parts taken from reference TRBV7-2 and TRBJ2-7, reads GAGVSQSPSNKVTEKGKDVELRCDPISGHTALYWYRQSLGQGLEFLIYFQGNSAPDKSGLPSDRFSAERTGGSVSTLTIQRTQQEDSAVYLCASSSGQPPGYEQYFGPGTRLTVT.

The V and J genes are TRBV6-4 and TRBJ2-2; 7 bases agree with TRBD1. The CDR3 contains 13 residues. Looked up from germline, CDR1 is MRHNA and CDR2 is SNTAGT. V was pared by 6 bases and J by 5 bases, with 3 bases of the junction left unmatched. The CDR3 loop reads CASSAGGTGELFF. The DNA of the CDR3 is TGTGCCAGCAGCGCAGGGGGTACCGGGGAGCTGTTTTTT.

The chain links TRBV10-3 to TRBJ2-3; D may be TRBD2 (5 bases). Germline V CDR1 and CDR2: ENHRY, SYGVKD. This CDR3 comprises 14 residues. Trimming stripped 4 bases from V and 2 bases from J, with 10 bases between. Written as DNA, the CDR3 is TGTGCCATCAGTGTCGGTAGCGACACAGATACGCAGTATTTT. Protein product: CAISVGSDTDTQYF.

The chain has TRBV4-3 and TRBJ1-5, with 7 bases that match TRBD1. The CDR3 extends over 16 amino acids. Germline V CDR1 and CDR2: LGHNA, YSLEER. V was clipped by 0 bases and J by 1 base; unmatched bases: 3. CDR3 sequence reads: CASSQESGGSNQPQHF. The DNA of the CDR3 is TGCGCCAGCAGCCAAGAGTCAGGGGGGAGCAATCAGCCCCAGCATTTT.

The chain has TRBV11-2 and TRBJ2-1, with 11 bases identical to TRBD2. This CDR3 contains 16 residues. Trimming took 4 bases from V and 5 from J; bases not matched to a gene: 7. Looked up from germline, CDR1 is SGHAT and CDR2 is FQNNGV. The CDR3 loop reads CASSWVAGGLDNEQFF. The CDR3 DNA reads as TGTGCCAGCAGCTGGGTAGCGGGGGGGCTCGACAATGAGCAGTTCTTC.

The chain recombines TRBV7-2 with TRBJ2-7, with 9 bases identical to TRBD2. V dropped 5 bases and J dropped 1; count of bases not matched to a gene: 3. The CDR3 runs to 14 residues. Germline V gene data show CDR1 as SGHTA and CDR2 as FQGNSA. CDR3 sequence: CASSVGLASYEQYF. Here the CDR3 DNA reads TGTGCCAGCAGCGTGGGACTAGCATCCTACGAGCAGTACTTC.

V and J are TRBV30 and TRBJ1-2, with 7 bases matching TRBD1. J gave up 2 bases and V 5 bases, and 8 bases lay outside the gene matches. From germline, CDR1 is GTSNPN and CDR2 SVGIG (reference sequence). There are 14 residues in the CDR3. This chain's CDR3 is CAWLMGQLNYGYTF. For the CDR3, the DNA is TGTGCCTGGCTGATGGGACAGCTCAACTATGGCTACACCTTC.

The CDR3 protein is CSVVVNRGRSGANVLTF. As DNA, the CDR3 is TGCAGCGTTGTGGTGAACAGGGGGCGCTCTGGGGCCAACGTCCTGACTTTC. V and J are TRBV29-1 and TRBJ2-6, with TRBD1 identical over 9 bases. This CDR3 has 17 residues. Germline V gene data show CDR1 as SQVTM and CDR2 as ANQGSEA. V shed 4 bases, J shed 0 bases, and the junction held 7 bases outside the gene matches.